Listed below are T cell receptor beta chains from one sample, sequenced in a study of cytomegalovirus exposure and HLA in healthy donors. Sequencing used immunoSEQ multiplex PCR; TCRdb keeps in-frame clones, though not all of them. The sample contains 120,000 to 150,000 clones, roughly 72% of which appear only once. Sequencing was carried out using PBMCs. The receptors originated from a man aged 35 to 55 in good health and CMV-seronegative. Both conserved end residues are part of each CDR3. D genes are given only for firm matches. Clone size is not always given. Where it is, it says once, few, many or a class for expanded clones.

>TRBV2|.|.|TRBJ1-2
TGTGCCAGCAGTGAAACGGACAGCCTATCTGGCTACACCTTC
CASSETDSLSGYTF
>TRBV6-6|.|.|TRBJ1-1
TGTGCCAGCAGTTACTCTCGACATCTTGAAGCTTTCTTT
CASSYSRHLEAFF
>TRBV6-4|TRBD2|.|TRBJ2-1
TGTGCCAGCAGTGACTCGGGGGGAGGGCCATACAATGAGCAGTTCTTC
CASSDSGGGPYNEQFF
>TRBV19|TRBD1|few|TRBJ1-5
TGTGCCAGTAGTGGGGGACAGGGCAATCAGCCCCAGCATTTT
CASSGGQGNQPQHF
>TRBV5-4|.|few|TRBJ1-2
TGTGCCAGCAGCTTGGAAAGGGGCGATGGCTACACCTTC
CASSLERGDGYTF
>TRBV10-1|TRBD2|.|TRBJ2-2
TGCGCCAGCAGTGACTACGGACTAGCGGGCCCGAACACCGGGGAGCTGTTTTTT
CASSDYGLAGPNTGELFF
>TRBV30|TRBD1|few|TRBJ2-3
TGTGCCTACGGACAGGGACCGCAGTATTTT
CAYGQGPQYF
>TRBV7-8|TRBD1|.|TRBJ1-2
TGTGCCAGCCTTGAGATTGACAGGGATCACTATGGCTACACCTTC
CASLEIDRDHYGYTF
>TRBV28|TRBD1|few|TRBJ2-3
TGTGCCAGCAGGGGGACAGGGAGCACAGATACGCAGTATTTT
CASRGTGSTDTQYF
>TRBV28|TRBD1|.|TRBJ1-5
TGTGCCAGCAGTTACAGGGGGCGAGGTCAGCCCCAGCATTTT
CASSYRGRGQPQHF
>TRBV5-1|.|.|TRBJ2-3
TGCGCCAGCAGCTCTCAGGGGTCCACAGATACGCAGTATTTT
CASSSQGSTDTQYF
>TRBV15|.|.|TRBJ2-5
TGTGCCACCAGCAGAGATCGGGAGTGGGAGACCCAGTACTTC
CATSRDREWETQYF
>TRBV2|.|once|TRBJ1-2
TGTGCCAGCACGGTTCCATCGACAGGTTTTAACTATGGCTACACCTTC
CASTVPSTGFNYGYTF